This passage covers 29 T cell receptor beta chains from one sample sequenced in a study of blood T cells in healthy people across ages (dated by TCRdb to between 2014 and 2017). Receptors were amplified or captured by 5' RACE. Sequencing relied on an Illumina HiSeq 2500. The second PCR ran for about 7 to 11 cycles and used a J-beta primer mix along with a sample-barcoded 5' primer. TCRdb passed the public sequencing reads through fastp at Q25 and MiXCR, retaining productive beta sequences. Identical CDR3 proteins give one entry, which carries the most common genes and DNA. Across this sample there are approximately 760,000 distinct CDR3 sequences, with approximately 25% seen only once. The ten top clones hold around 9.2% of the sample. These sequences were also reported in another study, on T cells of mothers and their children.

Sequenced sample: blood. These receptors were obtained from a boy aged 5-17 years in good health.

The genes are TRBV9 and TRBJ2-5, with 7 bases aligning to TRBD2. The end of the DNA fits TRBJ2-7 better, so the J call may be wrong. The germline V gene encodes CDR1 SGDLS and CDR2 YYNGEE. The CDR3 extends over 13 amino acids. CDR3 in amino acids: CASSVAGGNEQYF. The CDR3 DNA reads TGTGCCAGCAGCGTAGCGGGGGGAAACGAGCAGTACTTC.

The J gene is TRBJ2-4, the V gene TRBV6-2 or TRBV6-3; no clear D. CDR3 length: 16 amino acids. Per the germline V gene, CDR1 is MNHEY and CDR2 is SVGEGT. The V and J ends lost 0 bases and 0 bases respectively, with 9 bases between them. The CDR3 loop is CASSYSYSSAKNIQYF. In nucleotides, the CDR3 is TGTGCCAGCAGTTACTCGTACTCTTCAGCCAAAAACATTCAGTACTTC.

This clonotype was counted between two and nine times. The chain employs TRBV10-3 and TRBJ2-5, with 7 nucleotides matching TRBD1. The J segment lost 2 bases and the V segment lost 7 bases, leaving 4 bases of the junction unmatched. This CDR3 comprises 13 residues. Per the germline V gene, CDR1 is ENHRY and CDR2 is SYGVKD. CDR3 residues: CAITDREQETQYF. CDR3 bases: TGTGCCATCACCGACAGGGAACAAGAGACCCAGTACTTC.

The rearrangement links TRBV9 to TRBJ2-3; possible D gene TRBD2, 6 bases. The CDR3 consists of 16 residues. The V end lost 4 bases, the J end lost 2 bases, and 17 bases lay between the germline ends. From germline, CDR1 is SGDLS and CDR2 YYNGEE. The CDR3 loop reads CASSPTRRAFTDTQYF. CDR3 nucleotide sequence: TGTGCCAGCAGCCCGACAAGGAGGGCCTTCACAGATACGCAGTATTTT. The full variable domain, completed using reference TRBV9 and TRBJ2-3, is DSGVTQTPKHLITATGQRVTLRCSPRSGDLSVYWYQQSLDQGLQFLIQYYNGEERAKGNILERFSAQQFPDLHSELNLSSLELGDSALYFCASSPTRRAFTDTQYFGPGTRLTVL.

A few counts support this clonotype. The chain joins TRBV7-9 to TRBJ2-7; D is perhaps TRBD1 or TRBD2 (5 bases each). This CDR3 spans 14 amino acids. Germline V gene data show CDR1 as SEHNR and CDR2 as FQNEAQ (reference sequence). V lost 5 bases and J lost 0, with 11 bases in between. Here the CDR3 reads CASSLMGDSYEQYF. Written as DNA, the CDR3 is TGTGCCAGCAGCCTAATGGGGGACTCCTACGAGCAGTACTTC.

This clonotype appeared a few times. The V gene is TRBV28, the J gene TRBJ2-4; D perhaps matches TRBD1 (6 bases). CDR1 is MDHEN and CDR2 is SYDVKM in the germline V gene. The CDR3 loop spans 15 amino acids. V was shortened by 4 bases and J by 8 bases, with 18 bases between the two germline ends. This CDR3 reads CASSSILGQGHIQYF. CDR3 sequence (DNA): TGTGCCAGCAGTTCGATACTCGGTCAGGGGCACATTCAGTACTTC.

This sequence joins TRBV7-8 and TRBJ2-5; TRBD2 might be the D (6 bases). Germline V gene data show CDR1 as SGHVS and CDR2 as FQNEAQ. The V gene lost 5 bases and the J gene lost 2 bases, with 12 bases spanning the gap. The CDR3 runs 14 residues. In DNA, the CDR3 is TGTGCCAGCAGCCGGACTATCCGTCAAGAGACCCAGTACTTC. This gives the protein CASSRTIRQETQYF.

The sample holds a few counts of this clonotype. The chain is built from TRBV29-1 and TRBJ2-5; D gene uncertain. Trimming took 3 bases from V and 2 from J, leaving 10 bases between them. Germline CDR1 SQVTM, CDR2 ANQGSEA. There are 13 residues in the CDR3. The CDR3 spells CSVDGGIQETQYF. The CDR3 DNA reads TGCAGCGTTGATGGTGGTATTCAAGAGACCCAGTACTTC.

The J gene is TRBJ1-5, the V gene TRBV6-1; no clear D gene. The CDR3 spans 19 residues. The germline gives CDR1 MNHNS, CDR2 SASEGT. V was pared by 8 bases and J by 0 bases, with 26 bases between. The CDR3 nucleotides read TGTGCCAGCGGGAGGACCGCGGAGACCCTAAGTTATAGCAATCAGCCCCAGCATTTT. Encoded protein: CASGRTAETLSYSNQPQHF.

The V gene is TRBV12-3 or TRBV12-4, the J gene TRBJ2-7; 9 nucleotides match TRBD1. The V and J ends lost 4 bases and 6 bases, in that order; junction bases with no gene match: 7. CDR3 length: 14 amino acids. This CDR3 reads CASSSTGGSVEQYF. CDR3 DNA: TGTGCCAGCAGTTCGACAGGGGGGTCGGTCGAGCAGTACTTC.

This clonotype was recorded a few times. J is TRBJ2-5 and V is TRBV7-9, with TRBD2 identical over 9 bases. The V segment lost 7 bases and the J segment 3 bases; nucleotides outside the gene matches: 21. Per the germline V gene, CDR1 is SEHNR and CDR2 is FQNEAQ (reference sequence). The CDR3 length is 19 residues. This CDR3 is CASTPRIRSAGGPKETQYF. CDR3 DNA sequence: TGTGCCAGCACCCCGAGGATTAGGTCAGCGGGGGGACCAAAAGAGACCCAGTACTTC.

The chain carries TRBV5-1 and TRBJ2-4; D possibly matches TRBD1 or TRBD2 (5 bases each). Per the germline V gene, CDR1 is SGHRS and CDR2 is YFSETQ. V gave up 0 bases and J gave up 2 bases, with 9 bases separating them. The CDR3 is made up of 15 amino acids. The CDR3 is CASSLGDGTKNIQYF. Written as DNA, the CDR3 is TGCGCCAGCAGCTTGGGGGACGGGACCAAAAACATTCAGTACTTC.

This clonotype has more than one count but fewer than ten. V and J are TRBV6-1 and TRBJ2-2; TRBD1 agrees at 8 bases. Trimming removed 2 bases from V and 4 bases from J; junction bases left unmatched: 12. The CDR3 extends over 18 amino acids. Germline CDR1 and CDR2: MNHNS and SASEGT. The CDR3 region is CASSETAGGRSGTGELFF. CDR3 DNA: TGTGCCAGCAGTGAAACCGCAGGGGGCAGGTCGGGCACCGGGGAGCTGTTTTTT.

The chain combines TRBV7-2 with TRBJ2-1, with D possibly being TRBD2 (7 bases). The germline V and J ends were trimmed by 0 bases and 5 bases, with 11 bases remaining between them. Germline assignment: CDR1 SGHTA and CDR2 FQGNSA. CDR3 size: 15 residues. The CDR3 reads CASSLAGGANNEQFF. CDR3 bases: TGTGCCAGCAGCTTAGCGGGGGGGGCTAACAATGAGCAGTTCTTC. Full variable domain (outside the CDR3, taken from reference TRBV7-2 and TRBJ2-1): GAGVSQSPSNKVTEKGKDVELRCDPISGHTALYWYRQSLGQGLEFLIYFQGNSAPDKSGLPSDRFSAERTGGSVSTLTIQRTQQEDSAVYLCASSLAGGANNEQFFGPGTRLTVL.

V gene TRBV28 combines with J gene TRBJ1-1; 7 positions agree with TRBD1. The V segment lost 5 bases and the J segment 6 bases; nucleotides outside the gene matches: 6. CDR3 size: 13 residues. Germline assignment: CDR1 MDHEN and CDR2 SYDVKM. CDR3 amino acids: CASSLTGPPEAFF. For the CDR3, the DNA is TGTGCCAGCAGTCTGACAGGGCCCCCTGAAGCTTTCTTT.

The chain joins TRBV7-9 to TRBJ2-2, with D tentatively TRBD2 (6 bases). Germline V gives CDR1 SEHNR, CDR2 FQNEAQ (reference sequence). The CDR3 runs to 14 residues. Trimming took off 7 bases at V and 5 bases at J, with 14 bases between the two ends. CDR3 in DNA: TGTGCCAGCAACCCGTGGGGGGAAACCGGGGAGCTGTTTTTT. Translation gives CASNPWGETGELFF.

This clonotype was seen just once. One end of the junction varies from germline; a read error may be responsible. As DNA, the CDR3 is TGTGCCAGCAGCCAGGACCCTAGCGGGAGGCCCCTCCCAGTCTTC. It specifies CASSQDPSGRPLPVF. The chain employs TRBV3-1 and TRBJ2-4, with TRBD2 identical over 11 bases. The CDR3 extends over 15 amino acids. Germline-derived CDR1 and CDR2 are LGHDT and YNNKEL (reference sequence). Based on the CDR3 plus reference TRBV3-1 and TRBJ2-4, the full variable domain is DTAVSQTPKYLVTQMGNDKSIKCEQNLGHDTMYWYKQDSKKFLKIMFSYNNKELIINETVPNRFSPKSPDKAHLNLHINSLELGDSAVYFCASSQDPSGRPLPVFGAGTRLSVL.

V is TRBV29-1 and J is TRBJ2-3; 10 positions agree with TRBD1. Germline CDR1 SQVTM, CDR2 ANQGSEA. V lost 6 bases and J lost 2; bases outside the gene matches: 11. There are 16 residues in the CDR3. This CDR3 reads CSVMGLGTGVTDTQYF. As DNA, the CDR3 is TGCAGCGTGATGGGTCTGGGGACAGGGGTCACAGATACGCAGTATTTT.

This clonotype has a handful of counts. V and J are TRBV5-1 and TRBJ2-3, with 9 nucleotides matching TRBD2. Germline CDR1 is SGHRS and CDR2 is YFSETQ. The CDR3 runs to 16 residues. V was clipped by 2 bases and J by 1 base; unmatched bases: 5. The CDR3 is CASSLRERGGTDTQYF. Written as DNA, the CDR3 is TGCGCCAGCAGCTTACGAGAGCGGGGGGGCACAGATACGCAGTATTTT.

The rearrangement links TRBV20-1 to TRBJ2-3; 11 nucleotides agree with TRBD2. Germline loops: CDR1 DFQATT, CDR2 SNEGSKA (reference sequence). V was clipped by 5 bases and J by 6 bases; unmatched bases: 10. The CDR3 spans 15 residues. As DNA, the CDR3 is TGCAGTGCTCCGACTAGCGGGGAACCCTCGGATACGCAGTATTTT. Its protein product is CSAPTSGEPSDTQYF.

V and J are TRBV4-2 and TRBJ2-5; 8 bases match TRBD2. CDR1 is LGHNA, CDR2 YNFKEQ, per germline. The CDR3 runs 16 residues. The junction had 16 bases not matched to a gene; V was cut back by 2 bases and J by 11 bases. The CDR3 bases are TGTGCCAGCAGCCAACGTAGCGGGGACCTCTACAATGAGCAGTACTTC. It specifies CASSQRSGDLYNEQYF.

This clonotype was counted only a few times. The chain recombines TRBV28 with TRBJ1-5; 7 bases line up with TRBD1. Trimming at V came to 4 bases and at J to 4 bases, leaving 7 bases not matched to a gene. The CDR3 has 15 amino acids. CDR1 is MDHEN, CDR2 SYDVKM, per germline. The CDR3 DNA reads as TGTGCCAGCAGTTCCACCCCAGGGGGTAATCAGCCCCAGCATTTT. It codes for CASSSTPGGNQPQHF.

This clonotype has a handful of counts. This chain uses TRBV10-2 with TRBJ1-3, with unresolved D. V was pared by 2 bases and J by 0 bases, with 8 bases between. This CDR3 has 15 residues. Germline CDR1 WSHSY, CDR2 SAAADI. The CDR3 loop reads CASSEIDYSGNTIYF. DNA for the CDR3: TGCGCCAGCAGTGAGATTGACTACTCTGGAAACACCATATATTTT.

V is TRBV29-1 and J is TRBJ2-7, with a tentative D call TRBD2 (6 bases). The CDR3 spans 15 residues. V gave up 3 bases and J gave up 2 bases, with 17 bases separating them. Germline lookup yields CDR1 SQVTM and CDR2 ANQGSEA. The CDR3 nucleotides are TGCAGCGTTGAGACGACGGGGGTCGGACCCTACGAGCAGTACTTC. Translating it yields CSVETTGVGPYEQYF.

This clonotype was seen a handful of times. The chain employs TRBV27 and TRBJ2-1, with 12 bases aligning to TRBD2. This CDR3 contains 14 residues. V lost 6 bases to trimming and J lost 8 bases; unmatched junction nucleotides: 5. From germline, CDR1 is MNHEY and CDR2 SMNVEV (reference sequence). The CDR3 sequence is CASRASGGADEQFF. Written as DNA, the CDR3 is TGTGCCAGCAGGGCTAGCGGGGGGGCAGATGAGCAGTTCTTC.

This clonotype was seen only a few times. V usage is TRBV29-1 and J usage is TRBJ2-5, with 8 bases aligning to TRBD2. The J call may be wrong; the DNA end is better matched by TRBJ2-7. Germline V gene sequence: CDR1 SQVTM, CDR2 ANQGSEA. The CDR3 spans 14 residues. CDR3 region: CSVEWREAPYEQYF. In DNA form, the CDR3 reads TGCAGCGTTGAATGGCGGGAGGCCCCCTACGAGCAGTACTTC.

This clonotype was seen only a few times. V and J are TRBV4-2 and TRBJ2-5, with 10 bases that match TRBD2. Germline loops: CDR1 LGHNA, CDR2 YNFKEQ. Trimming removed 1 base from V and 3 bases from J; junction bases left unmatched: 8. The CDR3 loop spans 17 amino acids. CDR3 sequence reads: CASSQAPSGGAEETQYF. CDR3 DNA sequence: TGTGCCAGCAGCCAAGCACCCAGCGGGGGGGCCGAAGAGACCCAGTACTTC.

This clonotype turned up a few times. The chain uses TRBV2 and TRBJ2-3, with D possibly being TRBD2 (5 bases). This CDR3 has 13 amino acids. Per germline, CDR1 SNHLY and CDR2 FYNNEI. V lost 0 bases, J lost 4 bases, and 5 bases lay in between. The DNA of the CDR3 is TGTGCCAGCAGTGAAGCGAGGGCAGATACGCAGTATTTT. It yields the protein CASSEARADTQYF.

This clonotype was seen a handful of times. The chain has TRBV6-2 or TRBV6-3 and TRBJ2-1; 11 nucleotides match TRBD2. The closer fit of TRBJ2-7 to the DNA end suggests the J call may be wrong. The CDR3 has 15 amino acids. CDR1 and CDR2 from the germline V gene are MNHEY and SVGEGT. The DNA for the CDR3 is TGTGCCAGCAGAAGACTAGCGGGGACCTCCTACGAGCAGTACTTC. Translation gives CASRRLAGTSYEQYF.